Below are 30 T cell receptor beta chains sequenced from a single sample in a study of beta chain features in type 1 diabetes. What was sequenced were expressed TCRB transcripts, since all of the isolated RNA had been reverse transcribed. Repertoires were generated with immunoSEQ multiplex PCR, while TCRdb's copy carries only in-frame clones and drops some. The sample lists 350,000 to 450,000 clones; over 12% were seen once. The specimen sequenced was naive CD4+ T cells from blood. These receptors were obtained from a woman between 18 and 30 years old in good health.

The CDR3, as DNA: TGTGCCAGCAGCCCGGGGTCCCAAGAGACCCAGTACTTC. This gives the protein CASSPGSQETQYF. J is TRBJ2-5 and V is TRBV28, with D possibly TRBD2 on 5 matching bases. V gave up 6 bases and J gave up 1 base, with 9 bases separating them. Germline values: CDR1 MDHEN, CDR2 SYDVKM. This CDR3 comprises 13 residues. Full variable domain (rest looked up from reference TRBV28 and TRBJ2-5): DVKVTQSSRYLVKRTGEKVFLECVQDMDHENMFWYRQDPGLGLRLIYFSYDVKMKEKGDIPEGYSVSREKKERFSLILESASTNQTSMYLCASSPGSQETQYFGPGTRLLVL.

This clone showed up just a few times. The rearrangement links TRBV7-9 to TRBJ2-7; 9 bases fit TRBD1. Germline V lookup: CDR1 SEHNR, CDR2 FQNEAQ (reference sequence). The CDR3 has 17 amino acids. V was pared by 3 bases and J by 4 bases, with 13 bases of the junction left unmatched. CDR3 sequence reads: CASSFDNLGQGPYEQYF. CDR3 in DNA: TGTGCCAGCAGCTTCGACAACTTGGGACAGGGACCTTACGAGCAGTACTTC.

V usage is TRBV9 and J usage is TRBJ2-1, with TRBD2 matching over 9 bases. The CDR3 is 17 residues long. V shed 2 bases, J shed 3 bases, and the junction held 9 bases outside the gene matches. Per the germline V gene, CDR1 is SGDLS and CDR2 is YYNGEE. The CDR3, as DNA: TGTGCCAGCAGCGTCGGCCTAGCGGGACCGCTCTACAATGAGCAGTTCTTC. Its translation: CASSVGLAGPLYNEQFF.

The genes are TRBV7-2 and TRBJ2-7; 15 nucleotides match TRBD2. CDR1 and CDR2 from the germline V gene are SGHTA and FQGNSA. The J segment lost 4 bases and the V segment lost 6 bases, leaving 10 bases of the junction unmatched. This CDR3 has 17 amino acids. The CDR3 nucleotides are TGTGCCAGCAGTACACGGACTAGCGGGAGGGGGGGATACGAGCAGTACTTC. Residues: CASSTRTSGRGGYEQYF.

This clone was counted only a few times. The J gene is TRBJ2-7, the V gene TRBV21-1; TRBD1 was called by the table and not checked on the DNA. TRBV21-1 is designated a pseudogene. CDR3 length: 10 residues. The CDR3 bases are TGTGCCAGCAGCACAGGGGACGGAGACTTC. Amino acid sequence: CASSTGDGDF.

The rearrangement links TRBV5-1 to TRBJ1-2; 11 nucleotides match TRBD1. Trimming cost V 4 bases and J 5 bases; bases outside gene matches: 4. CDR3 length: 14 residues. From germline, CDR1 is SGHRS and CDR2 YFSETQ. CDR3 protein: CASSTDRGRYGYTF. The CDR3 DNA sequence: TGCGCCAGCAGCACGGACAGGGGGCGGTATGGCTACACCTTC.

In this sample, this clone turned up a few times. The chain couples TRBV5-5 to TRBJ2-1; 7 bases align to TRBD1. The CDR3 is 14 amino acids. The germline gives CDR1 SGHKS, CDR2 YYEKEE (reference sequence). The V and J ends lost 4 bases and 5 bases, in that order; junction bases with no gene match: 6. CDR3 protein: CASSPGQFNNEQFF. The DNA of the CDR3 is TGTGCCAGCAGCCCGGGACAGTTCAACAATGAGCAGTTCTTC.

The V call is TRBV19, the J call TRBJ2-5, with TRBD2 identical over 8 bases. V gave up 6 bases and J gave up 4 bases; unmatched junction bases: 7. This CDR3 contains 14 residues. Germline CDR1 and CDR2: LNHDA and SQIVND (reference sequence). CDR3 loop: CASSQREWLETQYF. The DNA for the CDR3 is TGTGCCAGTAGCCAGCGGGAGTGGTTAGAGACCCAGTACTTC.

As regards this clone: A read error may account for a junction end that differs from germline. The gene calls are TRBV6-5 and TRBJ2-5; TRBD1 is a possible D gene (5 bases). The germline CDR1 and CDR2 sequences are MNHEY and SVGAGI. The CDR3 is made up of 16 amino acids. In nucleotides, the CDR3 is TGTGCCAGCAGTTACTCGATACCCGTTCGACAAGGGGCCCTAAACTTC. Protein sequence: CASSYSIPVRQGALNF.

J is TRBJ2-5 and V is TRBV4-2; 10 positions match TRBD2. The closer fit of TRBJ2-7 to the DNA end suggests the J call may be wrong. CDR3 length: 15 amino acids. Germline loops: CDR1 LGHNA, CDR2 YNFKEQ. Written as DNA, the CDR3 is TGTGCCAGCAGCCAAGGGACTAGCGGCACCTACGAGCAGTACTTC. Its translation: CASSQGTSGTYEQYF.

V usage is TRBV28 and J usage is TRBJ1-4; TRBD1 matches 10 bases. The ends lost 6 bases at V and 8 bases at J; junction bases unmatched: 9. This CDR3 spans 15 amino acids. CDR1 and CDR2 (germline): MDHEN, SYDVKM. The CDR3 here is CASRSQGTGEEKLFF. DNA of the CDR3: TGTGCCAGCAGATCGCAGGGGACAGGGGAGGAAAAACTGTTTTTT.

This clone was picked up a small number of times. The chain is built from TRBV27 and TRBJ2-6; D is possibly TRBD1 (5 bases). CDR3 length: 17 amino acids. V lost 1 base and J 0 bases, leaving 10 bases between the germline ends. Germline V lookup: CDR1 MNHEY, CDR2 SMNVEV (reference sequence). CDR3 region: CASSLFDSHSGANVLTF. As DNA, the CDR3 is TGTGCCAGCAGTTTATTCGACAGTCACTCTGGGGCCAACGTCCTGACTTTC.

The chain employs TRBV28 and TRBJ2-7; D perhaps matches TRBD1 (6 bases). In germline, CDR1 is MDHEN, CDR2 SYDVKM. V dropped 4 bases and J dropped 5 bases, with 15 bases sitting between them. CDR3 size: 14 residues. CDR3 region: CASSYSTGFNEQYF. CDR3 bases: TGTGCCAGCAGTTACTCAACAGGGTTCAACGAGCAGTACTTC.

This clone was recorded a few times. The chain employs TRBV30 and TRBJ2-1, with TRBD2 matching over 13 bases. From germline, CDR1 is GTSNPN and CDR2 SVGIG (reference sequence). The CDR3 totals 18 residues. V lost 3 bases, J lost 5 bases, and 13 bases stayed unmatched. The DNA for the CDR3 is TGTGCCTGGAGAGAATCTATTAGACTAGCGGGAGGTAACAATGAGCAGTTCTTC. Translated, it gives CAWRESIRLAGGNNEQFF.

This clone has a handful of counts. This chain connects TRBV4-2 to TRBJ2-7; 7 bases fit TRBD2. This CDR3 spans 17 amino acids. V was pared by 1 base and J by 2 bases, with 11 bases of the junction left unmatched. CDR1 is LGHNA, CDR2 YNFKEQ, per germline. CDR3 sequence (DNA): TGTGCCAGCAGCCAAGGGCTAGCGGAGAGGTTAGCCTACGAGCAGTACTTC. Protein: CASSQGLAERLAYEQYF.

The table lists this clone with a few counts. CDR3 residues: CASSTSGSTTGELFF. The CDR3 coding sequence is TGTGCCAGCAGTACTAGCGGGAGTACGACCGGGGAGCTGTTTTTT. The V and J genes are TRBV28 and TRBJ2-2; TRBD2 matches 11 bases. The CDR3 is 15 residues long. With V trimmed by 5 bases and J by 5 bases, 4 bases remained unmatched. Germline lookup yields CDR1 MDHEN and CDR2 SYDVKM.

This clone was detected only a few times. The V and J genes are TRBV29-1 and TRBJ1-1; the D is unclear. The CDR3 has 13 amino acids. Trimming left V 3 bases short and J 0 bases short, with 8 bases between. Germline CDR1 and CDR2: SQVTM and ANQGSEA. The CDR3 DNA is TGCAGCGTTGAGTCACAATTGAACACTGAAGCTTTCTTT. Translating gives CSVESQLNTEAFF.

This chain links TRBV6-1 with TRBJ1-1; a possible D gene is TRBD1 (5 bases). This CDR3 is 18 amino acids long. Trimming removed 3 bases at V and 0 bases at J, with 20 bases between. The germline gives CDR1 MNHNS, CDR2 SASEGT. The CDR3 region is CASSEPVRWDYMNTEAFF. The DNA of the CDR3 is TGTGCCAGCAGTGAGCCGGTCAGATGGGACTACATGAACACTGAAGCTTTCTTT.

V gene TRBV5-4 combines with J gene TRBJ1-1; D is unresolved. Between the trimmed V and J ends, which lost 2 bases and 1 base, there was a span of 6 bases. The germline gives CDR1 SGHNT, CDR2 YYREEE (reference sequence). The CDR3 is 13 residues long. CDR3 sequence (DNA): TGTGCCAGCAGCTTTCCAGGGAACACTGAAGCTTTCTTT. Translated: CASSFPGNTEAFF.

This clone was detected only a few times. J is TRBJ2-3 and V is TRBV9; possible D gene TRBD2, 6 bases. The germline gives CDR1 SGDLS, CDR2 YYNGEE. The CDR3 covers 15 residues. The germline V and J ends were trimmed by 0 bases and 2 bases, with 10 bases remaining between them. CDR3 bases: TGTGCCAGCAGCGTAGGGCTAGCGTACACAGATACGCAGTATTTT. This translates into CASSVGLAYTDTQYF.

This clone was seen more than once but under ten times. The chain joins TRBV18 to TRBJ1-1; no clear D gene. Germline V gene lookup returns CDR1 KGHSH and CDR2 LQKENI. This CDR3 contains 12 residues. V lost 3 bases to trimming and J lost 7 bases, with 9 bases between them. The DNA for the CDR3 is TGTGCCAGCTCACCGAGGGCTTATGAAGCTTTCTTT. This codes for CASSPRAYEAFF.

The sample holds a few counts of this clone. J is TRBJ2-7 and V is TRBV29-1, with D possibly matching TRBD2 (6 bases). The V and J ends lost 3 bases and 6 bases respectively, with 15 bases between them. Germline V gene lookup returns CDR1 SQVTM and CDR2 ANQGSEA. CDR3 size: 13 residues. The CDR3 here is CSVDMGGPLEQYF. CDR3 sequence (DNA): TGCAGCGTTGATATGGGGGGACCCCTCGAGCAGTACTTC.

This clone was recorded a few times. V gene TRBV28 combines with J gene TRBJ2-1; D remains unclear. The V gene's germline CDR1 is MDHEN and CDR2 SYDVKM. V dropped 2 bases and J dropped 3 bases, with 8 bases sitting between them. The CDR3 sequence is 14 residues long. The CDR3 region is CASSLGRNYNEQFF. The CDR3 bases are TGTGCCAGCAGTTTAGGGCGCAACTACAATGAGCAGTTCTTC.

V is TRBV25-1 and J is TRBJ1-3, with a weak D call TRBD1 (6 bases). CDR1 MGHDK and CDR2 SYGVNS come from the germline V gene. Trimming removed 6 bases from V and 0 bases from J, with 12 bases in between. The CDR3 totals 15 residues. CDR3 region: CASSRGLLSGNTIYF. CDR3 DNA sequence: TGTGCCAGCAGCAGGGGCCTACTCTCTGGAAACACCATATATTTT.

The J gene is TRBJ2-5, the V gene TRBV2; D gene uncertain. Germline-derived CDR1 and CDR2 are SNHLY and FYNNEI. The CDR3 is 11 amino acids. V lost 6 bases and J lost 5, with 7 bases in between. The CDR3 reads CASRHGETQYF. In nucleotides, the CDR3 is TGTGCCAGCAGGCACGGGGAGACCCAGTACTTC. Based on the CDR3 plus reference TRBV2 and TRBJ2-5, the full variable domain is EPEVTQTPSHQVTQMGQEVILRCVPISNHLYFYWYRQILGQKVEFLVSFYNNEISEKSEIFDDQFSVERPDGSNFTLKIRSTKLEDSAMYFCASRHGETQYFGPGTRLLVL.

The rearrangement joins TRBV4-1 to TRBJ2-4; 7 nucleotides line up with TRBD1. The CDR3 is made up of 14 amino acids. Germline V gene lookup returns CDR1 MGHRA and CDR2 YSYEKL. V lost 1 base, J lost 8 bases, and 5 bases stayed unmatched. CDR3 residues: CASSQANRGDIQYF. The CDR3 nucleotides are TGCGCCAGCAGCCAAGCGAACAGGGGAGACATTCAGTACTTC.

The V gene is TRBV29-1, the J gene TRBJ1-2; 10 bases are a match to TRBD1. Unmatched junction bases numbered 9, after V lost 6 bases and J lost 8 bases. Germline CDR1 is SQVTM and CDR2 is ANQGSEA. The CDR3 contains 13 residues. The CDR3 sequence: CSVQDRGLNGYTF. CDR3 nucleotides: TGCAGCGTGCAAGACAGGGGGCTGAACGGCTACACCTTC.

This chain connects TRBV9 to TRBJ1-1; perhaps TRBD1 as D (5 bases). The CDR3 extends over 15 amino acids. The germline V and J ends were trimmed by 4 bases and 0 bases, with 13 bases remaining between them. Per the germline V gene, CDR1 is SGDLS and CDR2 is YYNGEE. This chain's CDR3 is CASSPGTGLNTEAFF. In DNA form, the CDR3 reads TGTGCCAGCAGCCCAGGGACTGGACTGAACACTGAAGCTTTCTTT.

The chain employs TRBV9 and TRBJ2-3; 7 nucleotides match TRBD1. Germline V gene data show CDR1 as SGDLS and CDR2 as YYNGEE. The CDR3 covers 14 residues. Trimming at V came to 6 bases and at J to 5 bases, leaving 9 bases not matched to a gene. The CDR3 DNA reads as TGTGCCAGCACCATACAGGGGTCTTTAGATACGCAGTATTTT. Translating gives CASTIQGSLDTQYF.

The chain links TRBV19 to TRBJ2-1, with D tentatively TRBD2 (5 bases). The V end was cut by 3 bases, the J end by 2 bases, with 8 bases between. The germline CDR1 and CDR2 sequences are LNHDA and SQIVND (reference sequence). The CDR3 contains 14 residues. In DNA form, the CDR3 reads TGTGCCAGTAGTATGACACTAGCCTACAATGAGCAGTTCTTC. Its translation is CASSMTLAYNEQFF.